These T cell receptor beta chains were read from a single sample in a study of T cell responses to AZD1222 COVID-19 vaccine. The method was immunoSEQ multiplex PCR; TCRdb's version includes in-frame clones alone and lacks a portion of them. The sample contains approximately 170,000 clones, just over 90% of which appear only once. The input for sequencing was peripheral blood, taken 28 days after the second AZD1222 dose. The receptors shown here come from an adult who received the AZD1222 COVID-19 vaccine. CDR3s include the opening cysteine and the closing phenylalanine or tryptophan. A D gene is named only where the DNA matches it firmly. Size is stated for part of the rows, as once, few or many counts, or as a class when the clone is expanded.

V gene: TRBV30
CDR3 length: 14
J gene: TRBJ1-5
D gene: .
clone size: .
CDR3 protein: CAWSLRGFAQPQHF
CDR3 DNA: TGTGCCTGGTCTCTGAGAGGGTTCGCTCAGCCCCAGCATTTT

V gene: TRBV2
CDR3 length: 15
J gene: TRBJ2-3
D gene: TRBD2
clone size: .
CDR3 protein: CASSGTSGGGDTQYF
CDR3 DNA: TGTGCCAGCAGCGGGACTAGCGGGGGAGGGGATACGCAGTATTTT

V gene: TRBV19
CDR3 length: 14
J gene: TRBJ1-5
D gene: .
clone size: .
CDR3 protein: CASSPAAGFQPQHF
CDR3 DNA: TGTGCCAGTAGTCCGGCGGCGGGATTCCAGCCCCAGCATTTT

V gene: TRBV7-9
CDR3 length: 14
J gene: TRBJ1-6
D gene: .
clone size: .
CDR3 protein: CASSLDPIGSPLHF
CDR3 DNA: TGTGCCAGCAGCTTAGATCCCATCGGCTCACCCCTCCACTTT

V gene: TRBV7-8
CDR3 length: 15
J gene: TRBJ1-4
D gene: .
clone size: once
CDR3 protein: CASSLDSRWAEKLFF
CDR3 DNA: TGTGCCAGCAGCCTCGACTCCCGTTGGGCTGAAAAACTGTTTTTT

V gene: TRBV27
CDR3 length: 13
J gene: TRBJ2-3
D gene: .
clone size: .
CDR3 protein: CASRALGTDTQYF
CDR3 DNA: TGTGCCAGCCGAGCCCTGGGCACAGATACGCAGTATTTT

V gene: TRBV11-2
CDR3 length: 14
J gene: TRBJ2-7
D gene: .
clone size: .
CDR3 protein: CASSSIRGFGEQYF
CDR3 DNA: TGTGCCAGCAGCTCGATTCGGGGGTTCGGCGAGCAGTACTTC

V gene: TRBV5-1
CDR3 length: 12
J gene: TRBJ2-7
D gene: .
clone size: .
CDR3 protein: CASSLQGGEQYF
CDR3 DNA: TGCGCCAGCAGCTTACAGGGAGGCGAGCAGTACTTC

V gene: TRBV24-1
CDR3 length: 13
J gene: TRBJ2-3
D gene: .
clone size: .
CDR3 protein: CAVGDPSTDTQYF
CDR3 DNA: TGTGCCGTCGGGGACCCTAGCACAGATACGCAGTATTTT

V gene: TRBV28
CDR3 length: 13
J gene: TRBJ1-6
D gene: .
clone size: .
CDR3 protein: CASSWGPNSPLHF
CDR3 DNA: TGTGCCAGCAGTTGGGGACCAAATTCACCCCTCCACTTT

V gene: TRBV2
CDR3 length: 16
J gene: TRBJ1-3
D gene: .
clone size: .
CDR3 protein: CASSRMTLRAGNTIYF
CDR3 DNA: TGTGCCAGCAGTCGAATGACTCTACGGGCTGGAAACACCATATATTTT

V gene: TRBV5-1
CDR3 length: 13
J gene: TRBJ2-7
D gene: .
clone size: .
CDR3 protein: CASSITGFHEQYF
CDR3 DNA: TGCGCCAGCAGCATAACAGGGTTCCACGAGCAGTACTTC

V gene: TRBV6-5
CDR3 length: 13
J gene: TRBJ1-5
D gene: .
clone size: .
CDR3 protein: CASSWGGNQPQHF
CDR3 DNA: TGTGCCAGCAGTTGGGGGGGAAATCAGCCCCAGCATTTT

V gene: TRBV10-3
CDR3 length: 16
J gene: TRBJ2-1
D gene: TRBD2
clone size: .
CDR3 protein: CAISELAASSYNEQFF
CDR3 DNA: TGTGCCATCAGTGAGCTAGCGGCGAGCTCCTACAATGAGCAGTTCTTC

V gene: TRBV5-1
CDR3 length: 14
J gene: TRBJ2-7
D gene: .
clone size: .
CDR3 protein: CASSVSGRSYEQYF
CDR3 DNA: TGCGCCAGCAGCGTTTCAGGAAGATCCTACGAGCAGTACTTC

V gene: TRBV28
CDR3 length: 15
J gene: TRBJ1-2
D gene: TRBD1
clone size: .
CDR3 protein: CASSLSTGVPYGYTF
CDR3 DNA: TGTGCCAGCAGTTTAAGTACAGGGGTCCCCTATGGCTACACCTTC

V gene: TRBV6-5
CDR3 length: 14
J gene: TRBJ2-3
D gene: TRBD2
clone size: .
CDR3 protein: CASGLAGGPDTQYF
CDR3 DNA: TGTGCCAGCGGACTAGCGGGGGGGCCAGATACGCAGTATTTT

V gene: TRBV29-1
CDR3 length: 11
J gene: TRBJ1-2
D gene: .
clone size: .
CDR3 protein: CSSWDGDGYTF
CDR3 DNA: TGCAGCTCCTGGGACGGAGATGGCTACACCTTC

V gene: TRBV5-1
CDR3 length: 15
J gene: TRBJ2-3
D gene: .
clone size: .
CDR3 protein: CASSAGQRSTDTQYF
CDR3 DNA: TGCGCCAGCAGCGCGGGACAGAGAAGCACAGATACGCAGTATTTT

V gene: TRBV5-1
CDR3 length: 15
J gene: TRBJ1-2
D gene: .
clone size: .
CDR3 protein: CASSLGHYDNYGYTF
CDR3 DNA: TGCGCCAGCAGCCTTGGACACTACGATAACTATGGTTACACCTTC

V gene: TRBV19
CDR3 length: 15
J gene: TRBJ2-2
D gene: TRBD1
clone size: .
CDR3 protein: CASTSGTGTTGELFF
CDR3 DNA: TGTGCCAGTACCTCGGGGACAGGGACCACCGGGGAGCTGTTTTTT

V gene: TRBV6-5
CDR3 length: 14
J gene: TRBJ1-5
D gene: .
clone size: few
CDR3 protein: CASSSTGDGQPQHF
CDR3 DNA: TGTGCCAGCAGCTCGACAGGTGACGGACAGCCCCAGCATTTT

V gene: TRBV21-1
CDR3 length: 17
J gene: TRBJ2-1
D gene: .
clone size: .
CDR3 protein: CASSRRTSGGVYNEQFF
CDR3 DNA: TGTGCCAGCAGCCGCCGGACTAGCGGGGGGGTCTACAATGAGCAGTTCTTC

V gene: TRBV3-1/TRBV3-2
CDR3 length: 14
J gene: TRBJ1-1
D gene: .
clone size: .
CDR3 protein: CASSQTPPNTEAFF
CDR3 DNA: TGTGCCAGCAGCCAAACGCCACCCAACACTGAAGCTTTCTTT

V gene: TRBV5-4
CDR3 length: 13
J gene: TRBJ1-2
D gene: .
clone size: .
CDR3 protein: CASSFTGNYGYTF
CDR3 DNA: TGTGCCAGCAGCTTCACAGGGAACTATGGCTACACCTTC

V gene: TRBV6-6
CDR3 length: 15
J gene: TRBJ1-6
D gene: .
clone size: few
CDR3 protein: CASSYTGLSNSPLHF
CDR3 DNA: TGTGCCAGCAGTTACACAGGCTTATCTAATTCACCCCTCCACTTT

V gene: TRBV6-5
CDR3 length: 13
J gene: TRBJ1-2
D gene: .
clone size: .
CDR3 protein: CASSQIGPGGYTF
CDR3 DNA: TGTGCCAGCAGTCAGATCGGGCCGGGAGGCTACACCTTC

V gene: TRBV10-3
CDR3 length: 13
J gene: TRBJ1-2
D gene: .
clone size: .
CDR3 protein: CAISESGQNGYTF
CDR3 DNA: TGTGCCATCAGTGAGTCGGGACAAAATGGCTACACCTTC

V gene: TRBV13
CDR3 length: 15
J gene: TRBJ1-4
D gene: .
clone size: .
CDR3 protein: CASSSREGTGEKLFF
CDR3 DNA: TGTGCCAGCAGCTCCCGCGAGGGGACGGGTGAAAAACTGTTTTTT

V gene: TRBV10-3
CDR3 length: 16
J gene: TRBJ2-2
D gene: .
clone size: .
CDR3 protein: CAISESWDGNTGELFF
CDR3 DNA: TGTGCCATCAGTGAGTCTTGGGACGGAAACACCGGGGAGCTGTTTTTT

V gene: TRBV7-9
CDR3 length: 11
J gene: TRBJ1-2
D gene: .
clone size: .
CDR3 protein: CASGSGYGYTF
CDR3 DNA: TGTGCCAGCGGATCGGGTTATGGCTACACCTTC

V gene: TRBV11-2
CDR3 length: 15
J gene: TRBJ2-5
D gene: TRBD1
clone size: .
CDR3 protein: CASSLSGQEQETQYF
CDR3 DNA: TGTGCCAGCAGCTTATCGGGACAGGAGCAAGAGACCCAGTACTTC

V gene: TRBV6-1
CDR3 length: 15
J gene: TRBJ2-3
D gene: .
clone size: .
CDR3 protein: CASSERRGQADTQYF
CDR3 DNA: TGTGCCAGCAGTGAGCGGCGGGGTCAAGCAGATACGCAGTATTTT

V gene: TRBV9
CDR3 length: 14
J gene: TRBJ1-6
D gene: .
clone size: .
CDR3 protein: CASSGQVTLGPLHF
CDR3 DNA: TGTGCCAGCAGCGGACAGGTCACCTTGGGGCCCCTCCACTTT

V gene: TRBV7-6
CDR3 length: 19
J gene: TRBJ2-4
D gene: TRBD2
clone size: .
CDR3 protein: CASSPTSGGAIGNKNIQYF
CDR3 DNA: TGTGCCAGCAGCCCGACTAGCGGGGGGGCCATTGGTAACAAAAACATTCAGTACTTC

V gene: TRBV5-1
CDR3 length: 13
J gene: TRBJ2-2
D gene: .
clone size: .
CDR3 protein: CASSLRGDGELFF
CDR3 DNA: TGCGCCAGCAGCTTGCGTGGGGACGGGGAGCTGTTTTTT

V gene: TRBV1
CDR3 length: 11
J gene: TRBJ1-1
D gene: .
clone size: .
CDR3 protein: CTSSQDTEAFF
CDR3 DNA: TGCACCAGCAGCCAAGACACTGAAGCTTTCTTT

V gene: TRBV2
CDR3 length: 14
J gene: TRBJ1-1
D gene: .
clone size: .
CDR3 protein: CASKKESENTEAFF
CDR3 DNA: TGTGCCAGCAAGAAGGAATCGGAGAACACTGAAGCTTTCTTT

V gene: TRBV5-4
CDR3 length: 16
J gene: TRBJ2-6
D gene: TRBD1
clone size: .
CDR3 protein: CASSSLQGSGANVLTF
CDR3 DNA: TGTGCCAGCAGCTCCTTACAGGGGTCAGGGGCCAACGTCCTGACTTTC

V gene: TRBV5-5
CDR3 length: 13
J gene: TRBJ2-1
D gene: .
clone size: .
CDR3 protein: CASSSARGNEQFF
CDR3 DNA: TGTGCCAGCAGCTCAGCAAGGGGCAATGAGCAGTTCTTC